The 22 T cell receptor beta chains below all came from one sample that was sequenced in a study of T-cell reconstitution after alpha-beta-depleted transplantation in children. Unique molecular identifiers were used in preparing the TCRbeta library. MiXCR, applied by TCRdb to the PCR reads, yields one record per CDR3 protein. The sample holds some 490,000 distinct CDR3 sequences, about an eighth seen once. The sequences come from PBMCs from the stem cell graft donor, collected from the stem cell graft. The receptor set was obtained from a human donor who donated a stem cell graft to a child with combined immunodeficiency.

The CDR3: CASSPSQGPPDGTQYF. The DNA for the CDR3 is TGTGCCAGCAGTCCATCGCAGGGTCCCCCAGATGGGACCCAGTACTTC. The J gene is TRBJ2-5, the V gene TRBV6-2 or TRBV6-3; weak D call: TRBD1 (5 bases). The CDR3 has 16 residues. Germline CDR1 and CDR2: MNHEY and SVGEGT. V was trimmed by 5 bases and J by 7 bases, leaving 23 bases between them.

About this clonotype: An end of the junction does not agree with germline; a read error may underlie this. The rearrangement joins TRBV7-7 to TRBJ2-7; D uncertain. The CDR3 runs to 13 residues. Germline CDR1 and CDR2: SSHAT and FNYEAQ (reference sequence). The CDR3 is CASSQEPDSRQYF. In nucleotides, the CDR3 is TGTGCTAGCAGCCAAGAACCCGACTCGAGGCAGTACTTC.

With regard to this clonotype: A read error may explain this, as a much larger clone is one base away. Likely a read error: the CDR3 ends without its conserved phenylalanine or tryptophan. This chain links TRBV24-1 with TRBJ2-3; the D is unclear. Germline CDR1 reads KGHDR; CDR2 reads SFDVKD. The V end was cut by 2 bases, the J end by 9 bases, with 8 bases between. CDR3 length: 12 residues. CDR3: CATSDSDLTQYV. CDR3 nucleotide sequence: TGTGCCACCAGTGATTCCGACCTCACGCAGTATGTT.

This clonotype was counted between two and nine times. This chain links TRBV29-1 with TRBJ2-2; D not certain. The CDR3 has 14 amino acids. CDR1 is SQVTM, CDR2 ANQGSEA, per germline. The V end was cut by 4 bases, the J end by 0 bases, with 9 bases between. In DNA, the CDR3 is TGCAGCGTTGCGTGGACGGCGAACACCGGGGAGCTGTTTTTT. As protein: CSVAWTANTGELFF.

This clonotype was detected ten times or more. The chain has TRBV15 and TRBJ2-3; D not certain. Germline V gene lookup returns CDR1 LNHNV and CDR2 YYDKDF (reference sequence). The CDR3 runs 13 residues. V was cut by 4 bases and J by 3 bases, with 8 bases left in between. In nucleotides, the CDR3 is TGTGCCACCAGCAAGAGAGTGACAGATACGCAGTATTTT. Amino acid sequence: CATSKRVTDTQYF.

The chain uses TRBV4-3 and TRBJ2-3, with D possibly TRBD2 on 5 matching bases. Germline values: CDR1 LGHNA, CDR2 YSLEER. The ends were cut back, 0 bases at V and 6 bases at J, with 16 bases in the middle. The CDR3 is 16 residues long. CDR3 loop: CASSQDEGSPRDTQYF. DNA for the CDR3: TGCGCCAGCAGCCAAGATGAGGGCTCCCCCAGGGATACGCAGTATTTT.

The table lists this clonotype with many counts. The genes are TRBV29-1 and TRBJ1-1, with TRBD1 matching 7 bases. V was clipped by 2 bases and J by 6 bases; unmatched bases: 6. CDR1 and CDR2 (germline): SQVTM, ANQGSEA. CDR3 length: 13 amino acids. CDR3 sequence: CSVERDSRSEAFF. The CDR3, as DNA: TGCAGCGTTGAACGGGACAGCCGATCTGAAGCTTTCTTT.

The V call is TRBV30, the J call TRBJ1-1; weak D call: TRBD1 (6 bases). Trimming shortened V by 2 bases and J by 0 bases, and 19 bases separated the two germline ends. The CDR3 spans 17 residues. Germline V gene lookup returns CDR1 GTSNPN and CDR2 SVGIG (reference sequence). DNA of the CDR3: TGTGCCTGGAGTCTAACCCCCGGACAGCCCATGAACACTGAAGCTTTCTTT. Its protein product is CAWSLTPGQPMNTEAFF.

This CDR3 is CSAISGRASYNEQFF. CDR3 DNA: TGCAGTGCTATTAGCGGGAGGGCCTCCTACAATGAGCAGTTCTTC. V is TRBV20-1 and J is TRBJ2-1; 11 nucleotides agree with TRBD2. Looked up from germline, CDR1 is DFQATT and CDR2 is SNEGSKA (reference sequence). Trimming removed 4 bases from V and 0 bases from J; junction bases left unmatched: 2. The CDR3 spans 15 residues.

This clonotype has only a few counts. V is TRBV7-2 and J is TRBJ2-7; the match to TRBD2 covers 14 bases. Germline V lookup: CDR1 SGHTA, CDR2 FQGNSA. This CDR3 contains 16 residues. After removal of 7 bases from V and 9 bases from J, the junction contained 14 bases not matched to a gene. The CDR3, as DNA: TGTGCCAGCACCTTCTCAATCGGGACTAGCGGGGGAGGGCAGTACTTC. It is translated as CASTFSIGTSGGGQYF.

In its sample, this clonotype was seen many times. The gene calls are TRBV6-2 or TRBV6-3 and TRBJ2-5; 11 positions agree with TRBD2. Trimming cost V 9 bases and J 2 bases; bases outside gene matches: 5. CDR1 MNHEY and CDR2 SVGEGT come from the germline V gene. This CDR3 is built from 14 residues. The CDR3 here is CASRLAGIQETQYF. As DNA, the CDR3 is TGTGCCAGTAGACTAGCGGGGATACAAGAGACCCAGTACTTC.

This rearrangement joins TRBV6-5 to TRBJ1-5; D perhaps matches TRBD1 (5 bases). V lost 0 bases and J 5 bases, leaving 14 bases between the germline ends. The length of the CDR3 is 16 residues. The germline V gene encodes CDR1 MNHEY and CDR2 SVGAGI. The CDR3: CASSYSTQGNHQPQHF. CDR3 nucleotide sequence: TGTGCCAGCAGTTACTCGACTCAGGGAAATCATCAGCCCCAGCATTTT.

This clonotype was detected a few times. V and J are TRBV7-9 and TRBJ2-7; 10 bases align to TRBD2. V lost 5 bases, J lost 3 bases, and 4 bases stayed unmatched. Germline lookup yields CDR1 SEHNR and CDR2 FQNEAQ (reference sequence). The CDR3 covers 14 residues. Written as DNA, the CDR3 is TGTGCCAGCAGCCGTGGACTAGCGGACTACGAGCAGTACTTC. This translates into CASSRGLADYEQYF.

This chain uses TRBV6-1 with TRBJ1-5; 8 bases are a match to TRBD1. The CDR3 loop spans 17 amino acids. Germline CDR1 reads MNHNS; CDR2 reads SASEGT. The V gene end was trimmed by 0 bases and the J gene end by 1 base; junction bases not matched to a gene: 5. This chain's CDR3 is CASSEARTGRSNQPQHF. In DNA form, the CDR3 reads TGTGCCAGCAGTGAAGCCCGGACAGGGAGGAGCAATCAGCCCCAGCATTTT.

The chain combines TRBV5-1 with TRBJ2-7, with D possibly being TRBD1 (7 bases). Germline V gene data show CDR1 as SGHRS and CDR2 as YFSETQ. V gave up 3 bases and J gave up 4 bases, with 17 bases separating them. The CDR3 loop spans 15 amino acids. CDR3 nucleotide sequence: TGCGCCAGCAGCTCCGGAGGGGGCAGGGGTTACGAGCAGTACTTC. Protein: CASSSGGGRGYEQYF.

This clonotype was observed many times. The chain recombines TRBV7-9 with TRBJ2-1; 10 bases agree with TRBD1. J was trimmed by 5 bases and V by 5 bases; bases with no gene match: 9. Germline V gene sequence: CDR1 SEHNR, CDR2 FQNEAQ (reference sequence). The CDR3 spans 16 residues. The CDR3 here is CASSPLTGGADNEQFF. CDR3 in DNA: TGTGCCAGCAGCCCATTGACAGGGGGCGCGGACAATGAGCAGTTCTTC.

This clonotype was seen at least ten times. V usage is TRBV29-1 and J usage is TRBJ2-1; 7 bases line up with TRBD2. The germline V gene encodes CDR1 SQVTM and CDR2 ANQGSEA. With 6 bases clipped from V and 7 bases from J, the junction kept 9 bases outside the gene matches. The CDR3 is 13 amino acids. CDR3 in DNA: TGCAGCGTGGCGGCTAGCGGTTCGAATGAGCAGTTCTTC. Amino acid sequence: CSVAASGSNEQFF.

This clonotype was seen a handful of times. The V gene is TRBV12-3 or TRBV12-4, the J gene TRBJ2-3; 8 nucleotides match TRBD1. V lost 6 bases, J lost 4 bases, and 6 bases stayed unmatched. The CDR3 runs to 14 residues. The CDR3 region has the DNA TGTGCCAGCAGATGGACAGGGTTCGCAGATACGCAGTATTTT. This translates into CASRWTGFADTQYF.

This clonotype was counted ten times or more. The chain combines TRBV7-2 with TRBJ2-2; 7 bases agree with TRBD2. The germline V gene has CDR1 SGHTA and CDR2 FQGNSA. The CDR3 has 16 amino acids. Germline trimming cut 1 base from V and 1 base from J; bases unmatched to any gene: 3. In DNA, the CDR3 is TGTGCCAGCAGCTTAGTACCTAGCGGGAACACCGGGGAGCTGTTTTTT. Residues: CASSLVPSGNTGELFF.

CDR3 DNA: TGTGCCAGCAGACCGACCGCCTACCAAGAGACCCAGTACTTC. Protein product: CASRPTAYQETQYF. V and J are TRBV6-1 and TRBJ2-5; no firm D call. Trimming cost V 6 bases and J 0 bases, with 11 bases left between them. The CDR3 sequence is 14 residues long. Germline values: CDR1 MNHNS, CDR2 SASEGT.

There are many counts of this clonotype. The chain employs TRBV6-5 and TRBJ2-3; 7 bases line up with TRBD2. Germline V gene lookup returns CDR1 MNHEY and CDR2 SVGAGI. This CDR3 has 18 residues. V was pared by 2 bases and J by 1 base, with 12 bases of the junction left unmatched. CDR3 in amino acids: CASSYAGTQAGGTDTQYF. CDR3 bases: TGTGCCAGCAGTTACGCTGGAACCCAGGCGGGGGGCACAGATACGCAGTATTTT.

This clonotype was seen a handful of times. This sequence joins TRBV7-3 and TRBJ2-7; D is perhaps TRBD2 (5 bases). V was trimmed by 2 bases and J by 5 bases, leaving 16 bases between them. The CDR3 length is 15 residues. The germline CDR1 and CDR2 sequences are SGHTA and FQGTGA. CDR3 bases: TGTGCCAGCAGCTTATTCGCGAGGGCCTCGAACGAGCAGTACTTC. It encodes CASSLFARASNEQYF.